The 20 T cell receptor beta chains listed next were all sequenced from one sample in a study of naive and memory T cell subsets. Both TRBC1 and TRBC2 were covered by a beta constant-region primer of two equimolar oligonucleotides. TCRdb re-called the UMI-ligation and nested PCR reads with MiXCR, one entry per CDR3 protein. The sample includes about 35,000 distinct CDR3 sequences, about an eighth of them seen just once. Sequenced material: effector memory CD4+ T cells from blood. The subset here: effector memory, CD45RA- CD27-. The receptor source for this set is a human donor in good health.

This clonotype was seen only a few times. The chain links TRBV3-1 to TRBJ1-4; a weak D match, TRBD1 (5 bases). V was cut by 2 bases and J by 7 bases, with 11 bases left in between. The CDR3 runs to 14 residues. Looked up from germline, CDR1 is LGHDT and CDR2 is YNNKEL (reference sequence). CDR3 nucleotide sequence: TGTGCCAGCAGCCAACAGGGTGAGGGTGAAAAACTGTTTTTT. Protein: CASSQQGEGEKLFF.

In this sample, this clonotype turned up a few times. The chain carries TRBV7-6 and TRBJ2-5; 9 bases agree with TRBD1. The V gene's germline CDR1 is SGHVS and CDR2 FNYEAQ. CDR3 length: 16 amino acids. The J segment lost 5 bases and the V segment lost 0 bases, leaving 7 bases of the junction unmatched. The CDR3 nucleotides are TGTGCCAGCAGCTTAGCGGGACAGGGCCTAGCGGAGACCCAGTACTTC. It encodes CASSLAGQGLAETQYF.

There are a few counts of this clonotype. The chain combines TRBV5-1 with TRBJ2-7, with a possible D match to TRBD2 (5 bases). CDR3 length: 16 amino acids. The V and J ends lost 0 bases and 7 bases respectively, with 20 bases between them. Looked up from germline, CDR1 is SGHRS and CDR2 is YFSETQ. CDR3 loop: CASSLGLGKTTGEQYF. For the CDR3, the DNA is TGCGCCAGCAGCTTGGGGCTTGGGAAGACGACGGGGGAGCAGTACTTC.

The V and J genes are TRBV20-1 and TRBJ2-1, with TRBD2 matching over 10 bases. V dropped 1 base and J dropped 0; count of bases not matched to a gene: 12. The CDR3 length is 19 residues. Germline CDR1 and CDR2: DFQATT and SNEGSKA (reference sequence). CDR3 nucleotide sequence: TGCAGTGCTAGAGTCACTAGCGGGACGGTCTATATCTCCTACAATGAGCAGTTCTTC. Amino acid sequence: CSARVTSGTVYISYNEQFF.

The gene calls are TRBV20-1 and TRBJ2-1; 9 bases line up with TRBD2. CDR1 is DFQATT, CDR2 SNEGSKA, per germline (reference sequence). CDR3 length: 12 residues. CDR3 sequence: CRGSSGSDEQFF. DNA of the CDR3: TGCAGAGGGAGTAGCGGGAGCGATGAGCAGTTCTTC.

This clonotype has more than one count but fewer than ten. The chain uses TRBV12-3 or TRBV12-4 and TRBJ2-7, with 7 nucleotides matching TRBD2. V was clipped by 3 bases and J by 4 bases; unmatched bases: 12. This CDR3 is built from 16 residues. CDR3 residues: CASSLFVGGPGYEQYF. In DNA, the CDR3 is TGTGCCAGCAGTTTGTTTGTGGGAGGGCCTGGGTACGAGCAGTACTTC.

This clonotype has more than one count but fewer than ten. The rearrangement links TRBV5-4 to TRBJ1-4; TRBD1 might be the D (5 bases). V was trimmed by 0 bases and J by 3 bases, leaving 12 bases between them. The CDR3 is 16 residues long. Per germline, CDR1 SGHNT and CDR2 YYREEE (reference sequence). CDR3 bases: TGTGCCAGCAGCTTGGGCCAGGGAAGCGCTAATGAAAAACTGTTTTTT. It specifies CASSLGQGSANEKLFF.

The V and J genes are TRBV3-1 and TRBJ2-2, with 8 bases that match TRBD1. This CDR3 spans 16 amino acids. The trim removed 4 bases at V and 4 bases at J, leaving 8 bases unmatched. CDR1 LGHDT and CDR2 YNNKEL come from the germline V gene (reference sequence). CDR3 sequence: CASSPRGQGATGELFF. CDR3 DNA sequence: TGTGCCAGCAGCCCCCGTGGACAGGGAGCCACCGGGGAGCTGTTTTTT.

Only a few counts were recorded for this clonotype. This CDR3 reads CASSTGLTSYEQYF. As DNA, the CDR3 is TGTGCCAGCAGCACGGGACTCACCTCCTACGAGCAGTACTTC. The chain is built from TRBV7-2 and TRBJ2-7, with D possibly matching TRBD2 (6 bases). The CDR3 extends over 14 amino acids. V was pared by 5 bases and J by 0 bases, with 11 bases between. CDR1 is SGHTA and CDR2 is FQGNSA in the germline V gene.

This clonotype came up a few times. J is TRBJ2-2 and V is TRBV6-1; D possibly corresponds to TRBD1 (5 bases). The CDR3 covers 17 residues. Germline V gene lookup returns CDR1 MNHNS and CDR2 SASEGT. V dropped 1 base and J dropped 4 bases, with 16 bases sitting between them. CDR3 DNA: TGTGCCAGCAGTGAAGAAGGGCTAGGGGCAGTCACCGGGGAGCTGTTTTTT. Residues: CASSEEGLGAVTGELFF.

This clonotype was detected many times. The V call is TRBV5-6, the J call TRBJ1-5; TRBD1 matches at 11 bases. The CDR3 is 17 amino acids. With 4 bases clipped from V and 11 bases from J, the junction kept 17 bases outside the gene matches. Per germline, CDR1 SGHDT and CDR2 YYEEEE. CDR3 residues: CASSGRGTGGRRGSQHF. The CDR3 DNA follows: TGTGCCAGCAGCGGACGGGGGACAGGGGGGCGTCGAGGGTCCCAGCATTTT.

This clonotype has a count of ten or more. This chain links TRBV12-3 or TRBV12-4 with TRBJ1-1; D gene uncertain. The V end lost 5 bases, the J end lost 0 bases, and 7 bases lay between the germline ends. The CDR3 is 13 amino acids. The CDR3 nucleotides read TGTGCCAGCAGTGCGTACTTGAACACTGAAGCTTTCTTT. Protein: CASSAYLNTEAFF.

V and J are TRBV20-1 and TRBJ2-7; 16 nucleotides agree with TRBD2. The germline gives CDR1 DFQATT, CDR2 SNEGSKA (reference sequence). The CDR3 is 16 residues long. After removal of 1 base from V and 2 bases from J, the junction contained 2 bases not matched to a gene. This CDR3 reads CSARAGTSGRAYEQYF. The CDR3 DNA sequence: TGCAGTGCTAGAGCCGGGACTAGCGGGAGGGCCTACGAGCAGTACTTC.

This clonotype was seen only a few times. The chain uses TRBV30 and TRBJ1-1; possible D gene TRBD1, 5 bases. The V gene's germline CDR1 is GTSNPN and CDR2 SVGIG (reference sequence). There are 12 residues in the CDR3. V was shortened by 0 bases and J by 7 bases, with 9 bases between the two germline ends. CDR3 in amino acids: CAWSVGGDEAFF. The CDR3 region has the DNA TGTGCCTGGAGTGTTGGAGGGGATGAAGCTTTCTTT.

By proportion, this clonotype is medium-sized. The rearrangement joins TRBV6-2 or TRBV6-3 to TRBJ2-2; D remains unclear. Germline V gene data show CDR1 as MNHEY and CDR2 as SVGEGT. V gave up 5 bases and J gave up 8 bases, with 12 bases separating them. The CDR3 sequence is 13 residues long. As DNA, the CDR3 is TGTGCCAGCAGTCGTACAACGACGGGGGAGCTGTTTTTT. This codes for CASSRTTTGELFF.

This clonotype has only a few counts. The chain couples TRBV6-5 to TRBJ2-5; TRBD1 is a possible D gene (5 bases). The germline gives CDR1 MNHEY, CDR2 SVGAGI. CDR3 length: 17 amino acids. Trimming shortened V by 3 bases and J by 4 bases, and 21 bases separated the two germline ends. This CDR3 is CASSYNPAGWSGETQYF. The CDR3 coding sequence is TGTGCCAGCAGTTATAATCCGGCAGGGTGGTCGGGAGAGACCCAGTACTTC.

This clonotype is labeled medium-sized (0.01 to 0.1%). The rearrangement uses TRBV7-7 and TRBJ2-3; the D gene is possibly TRBD2 (6 bases). V lost 1 base and J lost 5, with 19 bases in between. Germline CDR1 is SSHAT and CDR2 is FNYEAQ (reference sequence). The CDR3 totals 17 residues. CDR3: CASSLGASVGTGDTQYF. The CDR3 DNA reads as TGTGCCAGCAGCTTAGGGGCCTCTGTGGGGACTGGAGATACGCAGTATTTT.

In its sample, this clonotype was seen many times. The chain employs TRBV21-1 and TRBJ2-1; no DNA check was done on the table's D call, TRBD2. TRBV21-1 is annotated as a pseudogene. The CDR3 totals 18 residues. As DNA, the CDR3 is TGTGCCAGCAGAAATAGAAAGACCCGGGGGAGCTCCTACAATGAGCAGTTCTTC. It yields the protein CASRNRKTRGSSYNEQFF.

The chain links TRBV2 to TRBJ2-5; the D is unclear. The CDR3 is 14 amino acids. Deletions cut 7 bases from V and 1 base from J, with 13 bases between. In germline, CDR1 is SNHLY, CDR2 FYNNEI. The CDR3, as DNA: TGTGCCAGCAATCCAGGTACTCCCCAAGAGACCCAGTACTTC. Residues: CASNPGTPQETQYF.

This clonotype was seen a few times. The V and J genes are TRBV19 and TRBJ1-5; 9 bases are a match to TRBD1. Germline CDR1 and CDR2: LNHDA and SQIVND (reference sequence). The CDR3 consists of 15 residues. The trim removed 6 bases at V and 3 bases at J, leaving 6 bases unmatched. The CDR3 protein is CASSVDRGNNQPQHF. The CDR3 DNA reads TGTGCCAGTAGCGTTGACAGGGGGAACAATCAGCCCCAGCATTTT.